These 25 T cell receptor beta chains originate from one sample sequenced in a study of beta chain features in type 1 diabetes. Expressed TCRB transcripts were sequenced, since all the RNA that had been isolated was reverse transcribed. Sequencing was performed with immunoSEQ multiplex PCR; in TCRdb, only in-frame clones are kept and a portion is missing. Of around 430,000 clones listed, 30% are singletons. Sequencing was done on a sample of naive CD4+ T cells from blood. The receptors here all came from a man between 18 and 29 years old in good health.

The chain carries TRBV29-1 and TRBJ1-1; D gene uncertain. This CDR3 comprises 12 residues. Germline lookup yields CDR1 SQVTM and CDR2 ANQGSEA. With 6 bases removed from V and 5 bases from J, the gap between germline ends came to 13 bases. CDR3 protein: CSVWIGRTEAFF. CDR3 DNA sequence: TGCAGCGTGTGGATAGGACGGACTGAAGCTTTCTTT.

The CDR3 DNA sequence: TGTGCCAGCAGTTACACTGACACTGGGGGCTACGAGCAGTACTTC. Amino acid sequence: CASSYTDTGGYEQYF. The J gene is TRBJ2-7, the V gene TRBV6-5; TRBD1 or TRBD2 may be the D gene (5 bases each). Trimming took 2 bases from V and 3 from J, leaving 14 bases between them. This CDR3 is built from 15 residues. CDR1 and CDR2 (germline): MNHEY, SVGAGI.

The table lists this clone with a few counts. This chain connects TRBV20-1 to TRBJ2-1, with D tentatively TRBD2 (6 bases). The CDR3 extends over 11 amino acids. From germline, CDR1 is DFQATT and CDR2 SNEGSKA (reference sequence). Trimming took off 5 bases at V and 9 bases at J, with 11 bases between the two ends. CDR3 nucleotide sequence: TGCAGTGCTGGCACTAGCACTGAGCAGTTCTTC. This codes for CSAGTSTEQFF.

In the case of this clone: Other DNA sequences from this sample encode an identical CDR3 as well. This chain joins TRBV29-1 and TRBJ1-5; possibly TRBD1 for D (6 bases). Germline CDR1 is SQVTM and CDR2 is ANQGSEA. V lost 4 bases and J lost 0, with 7 bases in between. The CDR3 has 13 amino acids. CDR3 nucleotide sequence: TGCAGCGTTGCAGGGGATAGCAATCAGCCCCAGCATTTT. Protein product: CSVAGDSNQPQHF.

V usage is TRBV7-9 and J usage is TRBJ2-1; D unclear. Germline V gene data show CDR1 as SEHNR and CDR2 as FQNEAQ (reference sequence). This CDR3 region has 13 residues. Deletions cut 1 base from V and 3 bases from J, with 4 bases between. Here the CDR3 reads CASSLGFYNEQFF. DNA for the CDR3: TGTGCCAGCAGCTTAGGGTTCTACAATGAGCAGTTCTTC.

This chain joins TRBV19 and TRBJ1-5, with D uncertain. CDR3 length equals 14 residues. Germline V gives CDR1 LNHDA, CDR2 SQIVND (reference sequence). V shed 5 bases and J shed 2 bases, with 10 bases lying between them. The CDR3 sequence is CASSPRAGNQPQHF. In DNA, the CDR3 is TGTGCCAGTAGTCCCCGGGCGGGCAATCAGCCCCAGCATTTT.

In this sample, this clone turned up a few times. Other DNA sequences from this sample encode an identical CDR3 as well. This chain joins TRBV29-1 and TRBJ1-4; TRBD1 matches 9 bases. The V gene end was trimmed by 6 bases and the J gene end by 7 bases; junction bases not matched to a gene: 3. CDR3 size: 12 residues. The V gene's germline CDR1 is SQVTM and CDR2 ANQGSEA. This chain's CDR3 is CSVGQGGEKLFF. CDR3 bases: TGCAGCGTGGGACAGGGAGGTGAAAAACTGTTTTTT.

The rearrangement joins TRBV7-2 to TRBJ2-5; D gene unclear. Trimming cost V 1 base and J 2 bases, with 8 bases left between them. This CDR3 spans 14 amino acids. Germline V gene lookup returns CDR1 SGHTA and CDR2 FQGNSA. As DNA, the CDR3 is TGTGCCAGCAGCTTAGTAACAGCACAAGAGACCCAGTACTTC. This encodes CASSLVTAQETQYF.

This clone was detected once. This chain links TRBV15 with TRBJ2-3, with 16 bases that match TRBD2. Germline assignment: CDR1 LNHNV and CDR2 YYDKDF (reference sequence). The ends lost 0 bases at V and 3 bases at J; junction bases unmatched: 9. The CDR3 sequence is 20 residues long. Here the CDR3 reads CATSRDGRGLAGGRTDTQYF. CDR3 bases: TGTGCCACCAGCAGAGATGGCAGGGGACTAGCGGGAGGGCGGACAGATACGCAGTATTTT.

This clone has just a few counts. The V gene is TRBV4-1, the J gene TRBJ2-7; D is unclear. Germline V gene data show CDR1 as MGHRA and CDR2 as YSYEKL. V lost 4 bases to trimming and J lost 1 base, with 14 bases between them. The CDR3 spans 15 residues. The CDR3 loop reads CASSPRETGSYEQYF. CDR3 coding DNA: TGCGCCAGCAGCCCCAGAGAGACTGGGTCCTACGAGCAGTACTTC.

The V gene is TRBV20-1, the J gene TRBJ2-1; D is unresolved. Germline lookup yields CDR1 DFQATT and CDR2 SNEGSKA (reference sequence). The CDR3 contains 11 residues. The ends were cut back, 2 bases at V and 4 bases at J, with 3 bases in the middle. Here the CDR3 DNA reads TGCAGTGCTAGACTGTACAATGAGCAGTTCTTC. Its protein is CSARLYNEQFF.

The rearrangement joins TRBV7-9 to TRBJ2-1, with TRBD2 matching 12 bases. The CDR3 is 16 residues long. Looked up from germline, CDR1 is SEHNR and CDR2 is FQNEAQ (reference sequence). After removal of 5 bases from V and 3 bases from J, the junction contained 5 bases not matched to a gene. For the CDR3, the DNA is TGTGCCAGCAGCCCTAGCGGGAGGGCCTACTACAATGAGCAGTTCTTC. Its translation: CASSPSGRAYYNEQFF.

This clone occurred a few times. The chain employs TRBV30 and TRBJ1-2; a weak D match, TRBD1 (5 bases). The CDR3 extends over 13 amino acids. Germline V gene sequence: CDR1 GTSNPN, CDR2 SVGIG (reference sequence). Deletions cut 0 bases from V and 8 bases from J, with 13 bases between. This chain's CDR3 is CAWSVSRVNGYTF. For the CDR3, the DNA is TGTGCCTGGAGTGTCTCCAGGGTCAACGGCTACACCTTC.

The rearrangement links TRBV7-6 to TRBJ2-3; 9 nucleotides match TRBD2. The germline V gene has CDR1 SGHVS and CDR2 FNYEAQ. The CDR3 contains 14 residues. V lost 4 bases and J lost 4; bases outside the gene matches: 3. The CDR3 spells CASSSSGISDTQYF. CDR3 nucleotide sequence: TGTGCCAGCAGCTCTAGCGGGATCTCAGATACGCAGTATTTT.

The sample holds a few counts of this clone. The V call is TRBV10-3, the J call TRBJ2-2; TRBD2 matches at 12 bases. CDR3 length: 17 amino acids. From germline, CDR1 is ENHRY and CDR2 SYGVKD. V lost 6 bases and J lost 1; bases outside the gene matches: 6. CDR3 in amino acids: CAIRPTSGRVNTGELFF. The CDR3 nucleotides are TGTGCCATCAGGCCGACTAGCGGGAGAGTGAACACCGGGGAGCTGTTTTTT.

The chain uses TRBV25-1 and TRBJ2-3; TRBD2 aligns across 8 bases. The CDR3 consists of 17 residues. Germline loops: CDR1 MGHDK, CDR2 SYGVNS. The J segment lost 0 bases and the V segment lost 0 bases, leaving 5 bases of the junction unmatched. The CDR3, as DNA: TGTGCCAGCAGTGAATATCGACTAGCGACTAGCACAGATACGCAGTATTTT. Protein sequence: CASSEYRLATSTDTQYF.

The chain recombines TRBV5-1 with TRBJ2-3; maybe TRBD2 (6 bases). Looked up from germline, CDR1 is SGHRS and CDR2 is YFSETQ. The CDR3 loop spans 17 amino acids. Trimming stripped 0 bases from V and 0 bases from J, with 14 bases between. The CDR3 DNA reads as TGCGCCAGCAGCTTGGGGATAAGCGGGCCTAGCACAGATACGCAGTATTTT. Translation gives CASSLGISGPSTDTQYF.

The rearrangement uses TRBV9 and TRBJ2-2; D not certain. The CDR3 consists of 14 residues. Trimming pared 3 bases from V and 5 bases from J, leaving 11 bases between. Germline V gene sequence: CDR1 SGDLS, CDR2 YYNGEE. Here the CDR3 reads CASSAWLETGELFF. The DNA for the CDR3 is TGTGCCAGCAGCGCCTGGCTAGAGACCGGGGAGCTGTTTTTT.

This clone was seen a few times. Other DNA sequences in this specimen translate into the identical CDR3. The V gene is TRBV18, the J gene TRBJ2-1, with D unresolved. The CDR3 is 11 residues long. From germline, CDR1 is KGHSH and CDR2 LQKENI. The V and J ends lost 3 bases and 10 bases respectively, with 7 bases between them. The CDR3 region has the DNA TGTGCCAGCTCACCGGGTGGCGAGCAGTTCTTC. Translation gives CASSPGGEQFF.

This clone has just a few counts. The chain combines TRBV20-1 with TRBJ2-3; no reliable D call. With 5 bases removed from V and 4 bases from J, the gap between germline ends came to 7 bases. Germline V lookup: CDR1 DFQATT, CDR2 SNEGSKA (reference sequence). The CDR3 sequence is 11 residues long. CDR3 loop: CSARISDTQYF. The CDR3 nucleotides are TGCAGTGCTCGGATATCAGATACGCAGTATTTT.

The rearrangement uses TRBV30 and TRBJ1-2, with TRBD1 as a possible D gene (6 bases). This CDR3 has 12 residues. The V and J ends lost 4 bases and 4 bases respectively, with 10 bases between them. From germline, CDR1 is GTSNPN and CDR2 SVGIG (reference sequence). DNA for the CDR3: TGTGCCTGGACGGCGGGGGCCTATGGCTACACCTTC. Amino acids: CAWTAGAYGYTF.

This clone was observed a handful of times. The V call is TRBV5-1, the J call TRBJ2-7; possible D gene TRBD1, 7 bases. V was trimmed by 5 bases and J by 6 bases, leaving 15 bases between them. Germline V lookup: CDR1 SGHRS, CDR2 YFSETQ. The CDR3 consists of 13 residues. The CDR3 coding sequence is TGCGCCAGCAGTCCGGACAGGAGGGGCGAGCAGTACTTC. It codes for CASSPDRRGEQYF.

In this sample, this clone turned up a few times. J is TRBJ1-4 and V is TRBV29-1, with a weak D call TRBD1 (6 bases). CDR1 and CDR2 from the germline V gene are SQVTM and ANQGSEA. This CDR3 comprises 13 residues. Trimming shortened V by 7 bases and J by 8 bases, and 17 bases separated the two germline ends. The CDR3, as DNA: TGCAGCGCCTCGAGGGGGGGCGAAGAAAAACTGTTTTTT. Residues: CSASRGGEEKLFF.

Here the CDR3 DNA reads TGTGCCAGCTCTATAGATTTACAGGGGGCGAACGAGCAGTACTTC. It encodes CASSIDLQGANEQYF. The chain has TRBV18 and TRBJ2-7; TRBD1 matches 9 bases. Germline values: CDR1 KGHSH, CDR2 LQKENI. The CDR3 consists of 15 residues. V trimming: 6 bases; J trimming: 5 bases; junction bases outside the gene matches: 11.

The chain carries TRBV5-4 and TRBJ2-7; D gene uncertain. The CDR3 runs 13 residues. Germline loops: CDR1 SGHNT, CDR2 YYREEE (reference sequence). V lost 0 bases to trimming and J lost 6 bases, with 10 bases between them. CDR3 in DNA: TGTGCCAGCAGCTTGGCCCTAGAAGGCGAGCAGTACTTC. It is translated as CASSLALEGEQYF.